The T cell receptor (beta chain) under discussion was sequenced for a study of blood T cell repertoires in COVID-19. As for the study in general: The cDNA or gDNA used as material had been derived from T cells, B-cell-depleted T cells, or PBMCs.

Per the original methods: Amplification of reference gene primers provided the estimated nucleated cell counts. Generated by immunoSEQ multiplex PCR, the TCRdb table keeps only in-frame clones and is missing some. That table furnishes V, J and clone size, whereas the DNA furnished D and trimming. The repertoire consists of around 58,000 clones, with less than 90% occurring once and the leading ten covering less than 6%. Germline V gene data show CDR1 as MNHEY and CDR2 as SVGAGI. V was trimmed by 6 bases and J by 4 bases, leaving 18 bases between them. The CDR3 extends over 15 amino acids. This chain uses TRBV6-5 with TRBJ1-1; D might be TRBD1 (5 bases). The TCR sequence derives from a human donor in a cohort sampled during active COVID-19. Specimen: peripheral blood. The CDR3 loop is CASSPMEGRGTEAFF. The CDR3 bases are TGTGCCAGCAGCCCAATGGAGGGTAGGGGCACTGAAGCTTTCTTT.